This is a list of T cell receptor beta chains from one sample in a study of blood T cells in healthy people across ages. In TCRdb, the 5' RACE reads were re-called with MiXCR into one record per CDR3 protein. The table lists about 590,000 distinct CDR3 sequences, approximately 30% of them singletons. Sequencing was performed on blood. These receptors were collected from a woman older than 75 in good health. Each CDR3 is given with its conserved first and last residue. The D gene is left open where the match is weak. Size values are once, few and many counts, or a class for expanded clones, and some rows have none.

>NA|few|TRBV20-1|TRBJ2-5
TGCAGTGCTAGTGAGACAGGCCTTCAAGAGACCCAGTACTTC
CSASETGLQETQYF
>NA|many|TRBV7-2|TRBJ2-6
TGTGCCAGCAGCTTAGGGACGAGGGCCAACGTCCTGACTTTC
CASSLGTRANVLTF
>NA|NA|TRBV20-1|TRBJ2-1
TGCAGGGCTAGACGACGGGGCAATGAGCAGTTCTTC
CRARRRGNEQFF
>TRBD2|NA|TRBV6-5|TRBJ2-1
TGTGCCAGCAGTTACTGCGGGAGGGACAATGAGCAGTTCTTC
CASSYCGRDNEQFF
>TRBD2|many|TRBV29-1|TRBJ2-1
TGCAGCGGTTCAACTAGCGGGGGGGGGAATGAGCAGTTCTTC
CSGSTSGGGNEQFF
>TRBD2|many|TRBV20-1|TRBJ2-5
TGCAGTGCTAAAACTAGCGGGTTAGAGACCCAGTACTTC
CSAKTSGLETQYF
>TRBD2|NA|TRBV6-2/TRBV6-3|TRBJ2-1
TGTGCCAGCAGTCATCCGGGACTAGCGGTCAATGAGCAGTTCTTC
CASSHPGLAVNEQFF
>TRBD1|many|TRBV3-1|TRBJ2-7
TGTGCCAGCAGCCAACCGGGACAGGCGTCCGAGCAGTACTTC
CASSQPGQASEQYF
>NA|NA|TRBV6-2/TRBV6-3|TRBJ1-1
TGTGCCAGCTCCCGAAGGGCACTCATGAACACTGAAGCTTTCTTT
CASSRRALMNTEAFF
>TRBD2|many|TRBV5-1|TRBJ2-1
TGCGCCAGCAGCACTGGACTAGCGGGGACCTACAATGAGCAGTTCTTC
CASSTGLAGTYNEQFF
>NA|few|TRBV30|TRBJ2-1
TGTGCCTGGAGTCCTGCAGGACTCTATGAGCAGTTCTTC
CAWSPAGLYEQFF
>NA|NA|TRBV19|TRBJ1-2
TGTGCCAGTAGTCCTTCAACCTTGAACTATGGCTACACCTTC
CASSPSTLNYGYTF
>NA|NA|TRBV4-2|TRBJ1-2
TGTGCCAGCAGCCAAGATAGGGTCAGGGGCGGCAACTATGGCTACACCTTC
CASSQDRVRGGNYGYTF
>NA|many|TRBV3-1|TRBJ2-1
TGTGCCAGCAGCCAAGCTACCAGCTACAATGAGCAGTTCTTC
CASSQATSYNEQFF
>NA|many|TRBV4-3|TRBJ1-2
TGCGCCAGCAGCCAAGATTTGGAAGATGGCTACACCTTC
CASSQDLEDGYTF
>NA|few|TRBV19|TRBJ2-7
TGTGCCAGTAGTCTCGACACTTACTCCTACGAGCAGTACTTC
CASSLDTYSYEQYF
>TRBD1|many|TRBV7-9|TRBJ2-6
TGTGCCAGCAGCTTTACAGGGGGCTCTGGGGCCAACGTCCTGACTTTC
CASSFTGGSGANVLTF
>TRBD1|NA|TRBV6-5|TRBJ1-1
TGTGCCAGCAGTAAACAGGGGGCGCTCACTGAAGCTTTCTTT
CASSKQGALTEAFF
>NA|many|TRBV15|TRBJ1-4
TGTGCCACCAGCTCCCCGAGGGCTAATGAAAAACTGTTTTTT
CATSSPRANEKLFF
>TRBD1|few|TRBV7-2|TRBJ2-2
TGTGCCAGCAGCCGGGACAGGGGGGGTGCCGGGGAGCTGTTTTTT
CASSRDRGGAGELFF
>NA|many|TRBV7-9|TRBJ1-3
TGTGCCAGCAGCTTTTCCTCCTCCCGGGGGGGCTACGGAAACACCATATATTTT
CASSFSSSRGGYGNTIYF
>NA|many|TRBV6-1|TRBJ1-5
TGTGCCAGCAGCATCCGGCCCAATCAGCCCCAGCATTTT
CASSIRPNQPQHF
>TRBD2|many|TRBV6-2/TRBV6-3|TRBJ2-2
TGTGCCAGCAGAACCGGGACTAGCGGGGTTCAGTACACCGGGGAGCTGTTTTTT
CASRTGTSGVQYTGELFF
>NA|NA|TRBV24-1|TRBJ2-7
TGTGCCACCAGGCCCCCCCAATACAATGAGCAGTACTTC
CATRPPQYNEQYF
>NA|NA|TRBV6-5|TRBJ2-1
TGTGCCAGCAGTTACCGGCGGGGCTCCTACAATGAGCAGTTCTTC
CASSYRRGSYNEQFF
>NA|NA|TRBV12-3/TRBV12-4|TRBJ2-3
TGTGCCAGCGGCACGGGAGTAAGGACAGATACGCAGTATTTT
CASGTGVRTDTQYF
>NA|many|TRBV15|TRBJ2-1
TGTGCCACCAGCAGAGCACGGGACGGGATTTACAATGAGCAGTTCTTC
CATSRARDGIYNEQFF
>TRBD1|few|TRBV20-1|TRBJ1-1
TGCAGTGCCACGAATCAAATTAAACAGGGGGGGAACACTGAAGCTTTCTTT
CSATNQIKQGGNTEAFF
>TRBD2|NA|TRBV2|TRBJ2-1
TGTGCCAGCAGTGAGTGGACTAGCGGAGGGAATGAGCAGTTCTTC
CASSEWTSGGNEQFF
>TRBD1|NA|TRBV20-1|TRBJ2-3
TGCAGTGCTACTCCAACAGGGGGCAGAAGAACAGATACGCAGTATTTT
CSATPTGGRRTDTQYF
>NA|many|TRBV7-2|TRBJ2-5
TGTGCCAGCAGCACCCACCGGGACTTGTACCAAGAGACCCAGTACTTC
CASSTHRDLYQETQYF
>NA|many|TRBV7-3|TRBJ1-2
TGTGCCAGCAGCTTGGGCAATAACTATGGCTACACCTTC
CASSLGNNYGYTF
>TRBD1|NA|TRBV30|TRBJ1-4
TGTGCCTGGAGGGACAGGGGGCGCGGAGAAAAACTGTTTTTT
CAWRDRGRGEKLFF
>NA|NA|TRBV5-1|TRBJ2-3
TGCGCCAGCAGCTTGGGTCCGGTTCGAACAGATACGCAGTATTTT
CASSLGPVRTDTQYF
>NA|many|TRBV29-1|TRBJ2-1
TGCAGCGTTGAGGTGGAGGCGCGGGACGATGAGCAGTTCTTC
CSVEVEARDDEQFF
>TRBD1|many|TRBV24-1|TRBJ2-1
TGTGCCACCAGTCCGGGGGACAGGGCCTACAATGAGCAGTTCTTC
CATSPGDRAYNEQFF
>TRBD2|NA|TRBV20-1|TRBJ2-2
TGCAGTGCTAGAGATCCTAGCGGGGGAGCAAACACCGGGGAGCTGTTTTTT
CSARDPSGGANTGELFF
>TRBD2|NA|TRBV29-1|TRBJ2-5
TGCAGCCCTACAGCGGGGATTCAAGAGACCCAGTACTTC
CSPTAGIQETQYF
>NA|NA|TRBV6-1|TRBJ2-7
TGTGCCAGCAACAGGGATCGCCGAAATGAGCAGTACTTC
CASNRDRRNEQYF
>TRBD2|many|TRBV7-3|TRBJ2-3
TGTGCCAGCAGCCCCCGCCCAAGCGGGGTGGCCACAGATACGCAGTATTTT
CASSPRPSGVATDTQYF
>TRBD2|few|TRBV5-5|TRBJ2-1
TGTGCCAGCAGCTTGGCCCCTTACGGGGGGGCCTACAATGAGCAGTTCTTC
CASSLAPYGGAYNEQFF
>NA|NA|TRBV2|TRBJ1-1
TGTGCCAGCAGAGGGGGGGTGGGTATGAACACTGAAGCTTTCTTT
CASRGGVGMNTEAFF
>NA|NA|TRBV5-1|TRBJ1-1
TGCGCCAGCAGCTTAAAAGGAATTGAAGCTTTCTTT
CASSLKGIEAFF
>NA|many|TRBV6-2/TRBV6-3|TRBJ2-3
TGTGCCAGCAGTTACTCGGAGACCACAGATACGCAGTATTTT
CASSYSETTDTQYF
>NA|many|TRBV4-1|TRBJ2-3
TGCGCCAGCAGCAGCAGTATACAGGGAGTCACAGATACGCAGTATTTT
CASSSSIQGVTDTQYF
>TRBD2|few|TRBV6-5|TRBJ2-3
TGTGCCAGCAGTTATTCGACTAGCATGACAGATACGCAGTATTTT
CASSYSTSMTDTQYF